This TCR beta chain was captured in a study of human CD8 memory T cell subsets. Study outcomes and limitations: The Chao1 estimates suggested that precursor exhausted T cells were less diverse than stem-like memory T cells.

The CDR3 runs to 15 residues. CDR1 SGHVS and CDR2 FQNEAQ come from the germline V gene. With respect to this clonotype: Its antigen is unidentified.

TCR beta was sequenced from UMI-tagged 5' RACE libraries. Per the study methods: There were between roughly 2,600 and 20,000 functional CDR3 beta clonotypes held in each TCR beta library. TCRdb reprocessed the 5' RACE reads and stores each CDR3 protein as one record, lacking DNA. The V and J calls were determined by TCRdb, not by the authors. The sample features 15,000 to 20,000 distinct CDR3 sequences, with 5% to 5.5% in its top ten. Per subset, duplicate vials of roughly 160,000 sorted CD8+ T cells supplied RNA. The rearrangement joins TRBV7-8 to TRBJ2-1. The source of this sequence is a human donor in good health. Sequencing used CD8+ T cells from PBMCs. CDR3 amino acids: CASSSQGSYYNEQFF.